The next 3 T cell receptor beta chains were all read from a single sample in a study of blood T cells in healthy people across ages. The authors ran a second PCR of about 6 to 12 cycles using a sample-barcoded 5' primer and a J-beta primer mix. TCRdb processed the 5' RACE reads anew with MiXCR; each CDR3 protein has one entry. The sample lists around 1,500,000 distinct CDR3 sequences, approximately 30% occurring once. Sequences were obtained from blood. The receptor set was obtained from a woman aged 25 to 39 in good health.

V is TRBV20-1 and J is TRBJ2-4; 11 bases match TRBD2. The CDR3 consists of 16 residues. Germline V gives CDR1 DFQATT, CDR2 SNEGSKA (reference sequence). Trimming at V came to 3 bases and at J to 5 bases, leaving 9 bases not matched to a gene. The CDR3 DNA reads as TGCAGTGCTAGCGCGTTAGCGGGAGGGTTCGAAAACATTCAGTACTTC. Its protein product is CSASALAGGFENIQYF.

The sample holds many counts of this clonotype. The V and J genes are TRBV6-2 or TRBV6-3 and TRBJ2-4; D might be TRBD1 (6 bases). Between the trimmed V and J ends, which lost 7 bases and 6 bases, there was a span of 13 bases. Per the germline V gene, CDR1 is MNHEY and CDR2 is SVGEGT. CDR3 length: 13 residues. CDR3 protein: CASNEIQGNIQYF. DNA of the CDR3: TGTGCCAGCAACGAAATACAGGGAAACATTCAGTACTTC.

The rearrangement joins TRBV12-3 or TRBV12-4 to TRBJ1-1; D remains ambiguous. The CDR3 runs to 15 residues. Trimming stripped 1 base from V and 0 bases from J, with 9 bases between. The CDR3 loop reads CASSLGPGMNTEAFF. Here the CDR3 DNA reads TGTGCCAGCAGTTTAGGTCCGGGAATGAACACTGAAGCTTTCTTT.